These 24 T cell receptor beta chains were all obtained from the same sample, sequenced in a study of OX40 agonist ivuxolimab in advanced cancers. Only in-frame clones appear in the TCRdb table, and some are missing; sequencing was by immunoSEQ multiplex PCR. The repertoire has tens of thousands of clones, 91% of them found once; the top ten carry about 4%. Material: CD4+ or CD8+ T cells sorted from blood, obtained in a trial of the OX40 agonist ivuxolimab. Every receptor here comes from an adult with an advanced solid tumor such as melanoma, head and neck, liver or kidney cancer.

V is TRBV4-1 and J is TRBJ2-1, with D possibly TRBD2 on 5 matching bases. The V end lost 3 bases, the J end lost 4 bases, and 7 bases lay between the germline ends. Germline assignment: CDR1 MGHRA and CDR2 YSYEKL. The CDR3 is made up of 13 amino acids. In nucleotides, the CDR3 is TGCGCCAGCAGCCAGCCGGGGTACAATGAGCAGTTCTTC. Amino acid sequence: CASSQPGYNEQFF.

The CDR3, as DNA: TGTGCCAGCAGCCTACAGGGAGCGCAGCCCCAGCATTTT. It encodes CASSLQGAQPQHF. The chain has TRBV11-3 and TRBJ1-5; D is perhaps TRBD1 (6 bases). The V gene lost 5 bases and the J gene lost 7 bases, with 12 bases spanning the gap. Per germline, CDR1 SGHNT and CDR2 YENEEA. This CDR3 is 13 amino acids long.

The V call is TRBV21-1, the J call TRBJ1-5. TRBV21-1 has pseudogene status. The CDR3 has 13 amino acids. DNA of the CDR3: TGTGCCAGCAGCAAAGCAGGGTGGCAGCCCCAGCATTTT. Translating it yields CASSKAGWQPQHF.

J is TRBJ2-7 and V is TRBV30, with TRBD2 identical over 8 bases. The CDR3 length is 15 residues. The trim removed 3 bases at V and 2 bases at J, leaving 9 bases unmatched. The germline CDR1 and CDR2 sequences are GTSNPN and SVGIG (reference sequence). In nucleotides, the CDR3 is TGTGCCTGGAGGGATACTAGCGGTCGAGCCTACGAGCAGTACTTC. Protein product: CAWRDTSGRAYEQYF.

This chain uses TRBV9 with TRBJ1-1; D remains ambiguous. The CDR3 sequence is 13 residues long. Germline V gene data show CDR1 as SGDLS and CDR2 as YYNGEE. Trimming cost V 0 bases and J 1 base, with 4 bases left between them. CDR3 loop: CASSVAGNTEAFF. CDR3 in DNA: TGTGCCAGCAGCGTAGCTGGGAACACTGAAGCTTTCTTT.

The chain carries TRBV7-9 and TRBJ2-1; D remains unclear. Trimming removed 4 bases from V and 5 bases from J, with 6 bases in between. In germline, CDR1 is SEHNR, CDR2 FQNEAQ (reference sequence). The CDR3 is 12 amino acids. CDR3 residues: CASSSEDNEQFF. The CDR3, as DNA: TGTGCCAGCAGCTCAGAGGACAATGAGCAGTTCTTC.

The chain carries TRBV13 and TRBJ2-7; TRBD1 aligns across 12 bases. The CDR3 has 14 residues. Germline CDR1 PRHDT, CDR2 FYEKMQ (reference sequence). Unmatched junction bases numbered 6, after V lost 5 bases and J lost 7 bases. CDR3 in DNA: TGTGCCAGCAGCCCAGGGACAGGGGGCGTGGAGCAGTACTTC. Its translation: CASSPGTGGVEQYF.

The V gene is TRBV7-6, the J gene TRBJ2-7; D is perhaps TRBD1 (5 bases). V was trimmed by 5 bases and J by 0 bases, leaving 8 bases between them. Germline V gives CDR1 SGHVS, CDR2 FNYEAQ. The length of the CDR3 is 13 residues. DNA of the CDR3: TGTGCCAGCAGCCTCGACAGCTCCTACGAGCAGTACGTC. Its translation is CASSLDSSYEQYV.

The chain is built from TRBV19 and TRBJ1-1, with D tentatively TRBD1 (6 bases). Germline CDR1 LNHDA, CDR2 SQIVND (reference sequence). V dropped 8 bases and J dropped 0 bases, with 16 bases sitting between them. This CDR3 is 15 amino acids long. For the CDR3, the DNA is TGTGCCAGTGGTGGGGACATGGCGCTGAACACTGAAGCTTTCTTT. As protein: CASGGDMALNTEAFF.

The count of this clone is one. The chain couples TRBV28 to TRBJ1-4, with 7 nucleotides matching TRBD1. Germline V gives CDR1 MDHEN, CDR2 SYDVKM. This CDR3 is 15 amino acids long. V lost 6 bases to trimming and J lost 3 bases; unmatched junction nucleotides: 7. For the CDR3, the DNA is TGTGCCAGCAGAGGGGGCAGGGTAGCTAATGAAAAACTGTTTTTT. Encoded protein: CASRGGRVANEKLFF. The full variable domain, in which reference TRBV28 and TRBJ1-4 provide the parts outside the CDR3, is DVKVTQSSRYLVKRTGEKVFLECVQDMDHENMFWYRQDPGLGLRLIYFSYDVKMKEKGDIPEGYSVSREKKERFSLILESASTNQTSMYLCASRGGRVANEKLFFGSGTQLSVL.

The chain is built from TRBV7-9 and TRBJ1-1; no definite D call. The V gene lost 7 bases and the J gene lost 1 base, with 4 bases spanning the gap. The CDR3 has 11 amino acids. CDR1 SEHNR and CDR2 FQNEAQ come from the germline V gene (reference sequence). In DNA, the CDR3 is TGTGCCAGCATCAGGAACACTGAAGCTTTCTTT. This gives the protein CASIRNTEAFF.

This sequence joins TRBV5-6 and TRBJ1-1, with D perhaps TRBD1 (6 bases). Germline-derived CDR1 and CDR2 are SGHDT and YYEEEE. CDR3 length: 14 amino acids. V was pared by 2 bases and J by 5 bases, with 13 bases between. In nucleotides, the CDR3 is TGTGCCAGCAGCTTAAGGGGGGCGTCGACTGAAGCTTTCTTT. This sequence encodes CASSLRGASTEAFF.

The chain links TRBV10-3 to TRBJ2-5; 7 bases match TRBD2. CDR3 length: 16 residues. Trimming took 1 base from V and 4 from J; bases not matched to a gene: 9. Germline CDR1 ENHRY, CDR2 SYGVKD. The CDR3: CAISEFPRSGAETQYF. The CDR3 DNA is TGTGCCATCAGTGAGTTCCCGCGGAGCGGGGCAGAGACCCAGTACTTC.

The gene calls are TRBV7-3 and TRBJ2-7; D ambiguous. From germline, CDR1 is SGHTA and CDR2 FQGTGA. Trimming took off 2 bases at V and 2 bases at J, with 16 bases between the two ends. This CDR3 contains 16 residues. The CDR3 DNA is TGTGCCAGCAGCTTATCGCCGGCAGGACCCCCCTACGAGCAGTACTTC. This encodes CASSLSPAGPPYEQYF.

The V gene is TRBV6-5, the J gene TRBJ2-7; D call uncertain. V lost 0 bases and J 0 bases, leaving 6 bases between the germline ends. The CDR3 is made up of 14 amino acids. CDR1 is MNHEY and CDR2 is SVGAGI in the germline V gene. The CDR3 loop reads CASSYSSSSYEQYF. The CDR3 region has the DNA TGTGCCAGCAGTTACTCTAGCAGCTCCTACGAGCAGTACTTC.

The chain joins TRBV6-6 to TRBJ2-7; D gene unclear. This CDR3 comprises 13 residues. V lost 8 bases and J 0 bases, leaving 11 bases between the germline ends. The germline CDR1 and CDR2 sequences are MNHNY and SVGAGI (reference sequence). The CDR3 DNA sequence: TGTGCCAGCTCCCGGCAGAACTCCTACGAGCAGTACGTC. This encodes CASSRQNSYEQYV.

The J gene is TRBJ2-7, the V gene TRBV9; either TRBD1 or TRBD2 may fit D (6 bases each). With 2 bases removed from V and 0 bases from J, the gap between germline ends came to 15 bases. Germline V gene sequence: CDR1 SGDLS, CDR2 YYNGEE. This CDR3 is 16 amino acids long. CDR3 region: CASSVRQSGASYEQYV. The CDR3 DNA sequence: TGTGCCAGCAGCGTCCGCCAGTCGGGGGCCTCCTACGAGCAGTACGTC.

The chain is built from TRBV21-1 and TRBJ1-1; TRBD1, the table's D call, was not compared with the DNA. TRBV21-1 is a pseudogene. The CDR3 runs 15 residues. CDR3 sequence reads: CASSKARTDHTEAFF. CDR3 nucleotides: TGTGCCAGCAGCAAAGCGAGGACAGACCACACTGAAGCTTTCTTT.

This clone was found once. This chain joins TRBV11-2 and TRBJ1-1; TRBD1 is a possible D gene (5 bases). The CDR3 length is 15 residues. Trimming removed 0 bases from V and 1 base from J, with 9 bases in between. Germline values: CDR1 SGHAT, CDR2 FQNNGV. CDR3 region: CASSLEGGTNTEAFF. The CDR3 nucleotides are TGTGCCAGCAGCTTAGAGGGGGGGACGAACACTGAAGCTTTCTTT. Together with reference TRBV11-2 and TRBJ1-1, the CDR3 gives the full variable domain: EAGVAQSPRYKIIEKRQSVAFWCNPISGHATLYWYQQILGQGPKLLIQFQNNGVVDDSQLPKDRFSAERLKGVDSTLKIQPAKLEDSAVYLCASSLEGGTNTEAFFGQGTRLTVV.

The sample holds a few counts of this clone. The rearrangement links TRBV27 to TRBJ1-2; 8 positions agree with TRBD1. Germline assignment: CDR1 MNHEY and CDR2 SMNVEV (reference sequence). V was clipped by 0 bases and J by 8 bases; unmatched bases: 8. The CDR3 length is 15 residues. In DNA form, the CDR3 reads TGTGCCAGCAGTTTATCGGCGACAGGGGCCCGGGGCTACACCTTC. Amino acid sequence: CASSLSATGARGYTF.

The chain couples TRBV21-1 to TRBJ2-4; the table's D call TRBD2 went unverified against the DNA. TRBV21-1 is an annotated pseudogene. This CDR3 region has 21 residues. CDR3 DNA sequence: TGTGCCAGCAGCAAAGTTACGGGACTAGCAGAGAAGCTACTAGCCAAAAACATTCAGTACTTC. Its translation is CASSKVTGLAEKLLAKNIQYF.

The V call is TRBV6-1, the J call TRBJ2-2; TRBD2 matches at 8 bases. The germline gives CDR1 MNHNS, CDR2 SASEGT. This CDR3 comprises 15 residues. With V trimmed by 7 bases and J by 3 bases, 7 bases remained unmatched. The CDR3, as DNA: TGTGCCAGCAAGGCGGGGGGCCCCCACACCGGGGAGCTGTTTTTT. Translating gives CASKAGGPHTGELFF.

The chain is built from TRBV7-2 and TRBJ2-5; D unclear. With 1 base removed from V and 4 bases from J, the gap between germline ends came to 16 bases. The germline V gene encodes CDR1 SGHTA and CDR2 FQGNSA. The CDR3 totals 16 residues. The CDR3 DNA is TGTGCCAGCAGCTTAGACCCTCTAGGAATGGGAGAGACCCAGTACTTC. Its protein product is CASSLDPLGMGETQYF.

The chain uses TRBV14 and TRBJ2-7; D call uncertain. The V gene's germline CDR1 is SGHDN and CDR2 FVKESK. The ends were cut back, 1 base at V and 6 bases at J, with 7 bases in the middle. The CDR3 covers 12 residues. The CDR3 DNA is TGTGCCAGCAGCCAAGGATCGGGCGAGCAGTACTTC. Translation: CASSQGSGEQYF.